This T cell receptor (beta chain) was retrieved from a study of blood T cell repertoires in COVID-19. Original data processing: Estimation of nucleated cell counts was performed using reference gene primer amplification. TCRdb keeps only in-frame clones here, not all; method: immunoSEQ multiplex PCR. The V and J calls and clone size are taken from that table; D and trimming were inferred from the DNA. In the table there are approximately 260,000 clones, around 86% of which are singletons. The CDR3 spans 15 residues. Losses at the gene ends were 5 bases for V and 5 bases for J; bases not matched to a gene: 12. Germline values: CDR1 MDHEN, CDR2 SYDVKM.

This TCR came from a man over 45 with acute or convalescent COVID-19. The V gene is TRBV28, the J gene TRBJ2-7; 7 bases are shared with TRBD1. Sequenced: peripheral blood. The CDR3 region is CASSPPGQAANEQYF. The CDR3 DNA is TGTGCCAGCAGTCCACCAGGACAGGCCGCCAACGAGCAGTACTTC.